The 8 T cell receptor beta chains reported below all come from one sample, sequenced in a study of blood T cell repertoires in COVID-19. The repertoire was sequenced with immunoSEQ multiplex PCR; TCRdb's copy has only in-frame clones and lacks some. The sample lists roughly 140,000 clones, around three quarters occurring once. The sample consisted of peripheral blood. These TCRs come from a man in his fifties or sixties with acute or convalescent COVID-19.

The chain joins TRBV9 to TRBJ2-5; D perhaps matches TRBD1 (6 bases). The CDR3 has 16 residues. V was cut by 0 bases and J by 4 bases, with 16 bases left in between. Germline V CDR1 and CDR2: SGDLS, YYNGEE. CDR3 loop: CASSVGPGVRSETQYF. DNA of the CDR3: TGTGCCAGCAGCGTAGGTCCAGGGGTAAGGTCAGAGACCCAGTACTTC.

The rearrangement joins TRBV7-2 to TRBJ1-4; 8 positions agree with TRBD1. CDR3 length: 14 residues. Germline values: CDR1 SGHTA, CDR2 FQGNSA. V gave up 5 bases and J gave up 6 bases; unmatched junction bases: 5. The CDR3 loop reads CASSTGTGYEKLFF. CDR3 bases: TGTGCCAGCAGCACAGGGACAGGTTATGAAAAACTGTTTTTT.

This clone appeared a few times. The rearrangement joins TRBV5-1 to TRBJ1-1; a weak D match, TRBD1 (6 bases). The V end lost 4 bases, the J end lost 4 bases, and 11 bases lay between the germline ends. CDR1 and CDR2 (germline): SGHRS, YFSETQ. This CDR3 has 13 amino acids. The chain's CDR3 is CASSLGTITEAFF. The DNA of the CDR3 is TGCGCCAGCAGCCTGGGGACAATCACTGAAGCTTTCTTT.

CDR3 in DNA: TGTGCCAGCAGCCAAGCCCAGGGGGCGGATACGCAGTATTTT. It translates to CASSQAQGADTQYF. The V call is TRBV3-1 (or the pseudogene TRBV3-2), the J call TRBJ2-3, with 8 positions matching TRBD1. CDR3 length: 14 amino acids. With V trimmed by 1 base and J by 6 bases, 3 bases remained unmatched. Germline V lookup: CDR1 LGHDT, CDR2 YNNKEL (reference sequence).

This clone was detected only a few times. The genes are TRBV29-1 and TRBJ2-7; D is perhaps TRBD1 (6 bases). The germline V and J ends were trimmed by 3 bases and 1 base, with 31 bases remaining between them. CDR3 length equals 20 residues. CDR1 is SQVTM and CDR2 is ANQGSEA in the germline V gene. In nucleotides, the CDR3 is TGCAGCGTTGAGGCGCAGGGGCATCGCGGCGGCGCCCCCCAGTCCTACGAGCAGTACTTC. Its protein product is CSVEAQGHRGGAPQSYEQYF.

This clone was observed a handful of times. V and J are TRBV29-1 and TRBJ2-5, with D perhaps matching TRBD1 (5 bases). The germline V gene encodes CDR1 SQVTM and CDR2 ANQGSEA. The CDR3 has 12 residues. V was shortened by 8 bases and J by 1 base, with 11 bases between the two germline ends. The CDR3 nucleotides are TGCAGCTACCGACAGACCCAAGAGACCCAGTACTTC. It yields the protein CSYRQTQETQYF.

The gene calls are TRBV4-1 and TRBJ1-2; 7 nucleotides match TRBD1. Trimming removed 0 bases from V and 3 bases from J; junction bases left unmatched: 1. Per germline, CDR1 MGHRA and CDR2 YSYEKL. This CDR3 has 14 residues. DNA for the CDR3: TGCGCCAGCAGCCAAGAGGGGACAGACTATGGCTACACCTTC. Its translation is CASSQEGTDYGYTF.

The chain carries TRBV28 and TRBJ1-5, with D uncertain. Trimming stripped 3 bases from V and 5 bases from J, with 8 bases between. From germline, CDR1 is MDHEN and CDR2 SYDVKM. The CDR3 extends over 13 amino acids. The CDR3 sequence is CASSFRIYQPQHF. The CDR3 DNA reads TGTGCCAGCAGTTTCAGGATCTATCAGCCCCAGCATTTT.